The rows below give T cell receptor beta chains drawn from one sample of a study of shared clonotypes between healthy human individuals. Assay: immunoSEQ multiplex PCR; the TCRdb copy retains only in-frame clones and omits some. The table records over a million clones, about 74% of them present only once. Specimen: memory CD4+ T cells sorted from blood. These receptors were taken from a man between 18 and 35 years old in good health. The CDR3 runs from the conserved cysteine through the conserved F or W. The D gene is left open where the match is weak. Clone size is shown for a subset of rows, as once, few, many or a class of expanded clone.

clone size: -; V gene: TRBV2; J gene: TRBJ1-2; D gene: -; CDR3 protein: CASSEARSSYGYTF; CDR3 DNA: TGTGCCAGCAGTGAAGCGCGCAGTTCCTATGGCTACACCTTC
clone size: once; V gene: TRBV5-1; J gene: TRBJ2-7; D gene: TRBD2; CDR3 protein: CASSYPSGTYEQYF; CDR3 DNA: TGCGCCAGCAGCTACCCTAGCGGTACTTACGAGCAGTACTTC
clone size: -; V gene: TRBV5-5; J gene: TRBJ2-7; D gene: -; CDR3 protein: CASSLVAGPYEQYF; CDR3 DNA: TGTGCCAGCAGCTTGGTGGCGGGGCCCTACGAGCAGTACTTC
clone size: -; V gene: TRBV10-3; J gene: TRBJ1-3; D gene: TRBD1; CDR3 protein: CAISETGGRNTIYF; CDR3 DNA: TGTGCCATCAGTGAAACAGGGGGCCGAAACACCATATATTTT
clone size: -; V gene: TRBV14; J gene: TRBJ2-7; D gene: TRBD1; CDR3 protein: CASSPIRDRGRIYYEQYF; CDR3 DNA: TGTGCCAGCAGCCCAATCCGGGACAGGGGCCGAATTTACTACGAGCAGTACTTC
clone size: -; V gene: TRBV19; J gene: TRBJ2-7; D gene: TRBD2; CDR3 protein: CASSFASGSYEQYF; CDR3 DNA: TGTGCCAGTAGTTTTGCTAGCGGATCCTACGAGCAGTACTTC
clone size: -; V gene: TRBV2; J gene: TRBJ1-4; D gene: -; CDR3 protein: CASSERSSGANEKLFF; CDR3 DNA: TGTGCCAGCAGTGAAAGGTCATCCGGGGCGAATGAAAAACTGTTTTTT
clone size: -; V gene: TRBV7-9; J gene: TRBJ2-1; D gene: -; CDR3 protein: CASSLSPGNEQFF; CDR3 DNA: TGTGCCAGCAGCTTATCTCCGGGGAATGAGCAGTTCTTC
clone size: -; V gene: TRBV6-1; J gene: TRBJ2-6; D gene: TRBD2; CDR3 protein: CASSEVGGGPGANVLTF; CDR3 DNA: TGTGCCAGCAGTGAGGTGGGGGGAGGGCCTGGGGCCAACGTCCTGACTTTC
clone size: -; V gene: TRBV5-1; J gene: TRBJ2-3; D gene: TRBD2; CDR3 protein: CASSLTSGTGTDTQYF; CDR3 DNA: TGCGCCAGCAGCTTAACTAGCGGGACGGGCACAGATACGCAGTATTTT
clone size: -; V gene: TRBV10-3; J gene: TRBJ2-7; D gene: TRBD1; CDR3 protein: CAIRAGTGVTEQYF; CDR3 DNA: TGTGCCATCAGAGCCGGGACAGGGGTTACCGAGCAGTACTTC
clone size: -; V gene: TRBV30; J gene: TRBJ1-3; D gene: -; CDR3 protein: CAWSAGANSGNTIYF; CDR3 DNA: TGTGCCTGGAGTGCGGGGGCCAACTCTGGAAACACCATATATTTT
clone size: -; V gene: TRBV5-1; J gene: TRBJ2-1; D gene: TRBD2; CDR3 protein: CASSYLGGTSYNEQFF; CDR3 DNA: TGTGCCAGCAGCTACCTGGGGGGGACTTCATACAATGAGCAGTTCTTC
clone size: -; V gene: TRBV7-9; J gene: TRBJ1-5; D gene: -; CDR3 protein: CASSSDSSNQPQHF; CDR3 DNA: TGTGCCAGCAGCTCGGACAGTAGCAATCAGCCCCAGCATTTT
clone size: -; V gene: TRBV6-5; J gene: TRBJ1-1; D gene: TRBD1; CDR3 protein: CASSSNRGAAFF; CDR3 DNA: TGTGCCAGCAGCAGTAACAGGGGTGCAGCTTTCTTT
clone size: -; V gene: TRBV4-3; J gene: TRBJ2-7; D gene: -; CDR3 protein: CASSQDWDYEQYF; CDR3 DNA: TGCGCCAGCAGCCAAGATTGGGACTACGAGCAGTACTTC
clone size: -; V gene: TRBV19; J gene: TRBJ2-3; D gene: -; CDR3 protein: CASSIGEDTQYF; CDR3 DNA: TGTGCCAGTAGTATCGGAGAAGATACGCAGTATTTT
clone size: -; V gene: TRBV9; J gene: TRBJ1-1; D gene: -; CDR3 protein: CASSVGQANTEAFF; CDR3 DNA: TGTGCCAGCAGCGTAGGACAGGCGAACACTGAAGCTTTCTTT
clone size: -; V gene: TRBV29-1; J gene: TRBJ1-2; D gene: -; CDR3 protein: CSVEQGSGYTF; CDR3 DNA: TGCAGCGTGGAACAGGGAAGTGGCTACACCTTC
clone size: -; V gene: TRBV5-1; J gene: TRBJ2-7; D gene: -; CDR3 protein: CASSLAPGGSYEQYF; CDR3 DNA: TGCGCCAGCAGCTTAGCCCCTGGAGGTTCCTACGAGCAGTACTTC
clone size: -; V gene: TRBV5-1; J gene: TRBJ2-5; D gene: -; CDR3 protein: CASSSATGPQETQYF; CDR3 DNA: TGCGCCAGCAGCTCCGCGACAGGACCGCAGGAGACCCAGTACTTC
clone size: -; V gene: TRBV5-1; J gene: TRBJ2-3; D gene: TRBD1; CDR3 protein: CASSLGDRTDTQYF; CDR3 DNA: TGCGCCAGCAGCTTGGGGGACAGGACAGATACGCAGTATTTT
clone size: -; V gene: TRBV7-2; J gene: TRBJ2-2; D gene: -; CDR3 protein: CASTRGGGNTGELFF; CDR3 DNA: TGTGCCAGCACCCGGGGTGGCGGTAACACCGGGGAGCTGTTTTTT
clone size: -; V gene: TRBV30; J gene: TRBJ2-7; D gene: -; CDR3 protein: CAWSGDPSPLGNYEQYF; CDR3 DNA: TGTGCCTGGAGTGGCGACCCAAGCCCCCTAGGGAACTACGAGCAGTACTTC
clone size: once; V gene: TRBV18; J gene: TRBJ1-5; D gene: -; CDR3 protein: CASSPRREGLGGQPQHF; CDR3 DNA: TGTGCCAGCTCACCACGCAGGGAAGGATTGGGGGGACAGCCCCAGCATTTT
clone size: -; V gene: TRBV18; J gene: TRBJ1-6; D gene: -; CDR3 protein: CASSAYGGSSYNSPLHF; CDR3 DNA: TGTGCCAGCTCCGCATATGGGGGGAGCTCCTATAATTCACCCCTCCACTTT
clone size: -; V gene: TRBV6-1; J gene: TRBJ2-1; D gene: -; CDR3 protein: CASNSQGFPDEQFF; CDR3 DNA: TGTGCCAGCAATTCACAGGGCTTCCCGGATGAGCAGTTCTTC
clone size: -; V gene: TRBV7-6; J gene: TRBJ1-2; D gene: -; CDR3 protein: CASSSERSTGSYTF; CDR3 DNA: TGTGCCAGCAGCTCAGAGCGCAGTACAGGGTCCTACACCTTC
clone size: -; V gene: TRBV11-2; J gene: TRBJ1-2; D gene: -; CDR3 protein: CASSLDSAAYGYTF; CDR3 DNA: TGTGCCAGCAGCTTAGACAGCGCTGCTTATGGCTACACCTTC
clone size: -; V gene: TRBV5-1; J gene: TRBJ2-5; D gene: TRBD1; CDR3 protein: CASSPRLDRRQGETQYF; CDR3 DNA: TGCGCCAGCAGCCCCCGCCTGGACAGGAGGCAGGGAGAGACCCAGTACTTC
clone size: many; V gene: TRBV19; J gene: TRBJ1-6; D gene: TRBD1; CDR3 protein: CASSNLRTGVFSPLHF; CDR3 DNA: TGTGCCAGTAGTAACCTAAGGACAGGGGTCTTCTCACCCCTCCACTTT
clone size: -; V gene: TRBV7-2; J gene: TRBJ1-5; D gene: -; CDR3 protein: CASSLVGDSNQPQHF; CDR3 DNA: TGTGCCAGCAGCCTAGTGGGGGATAGCAATCAGCCCCAGCATTTT
clone size: once; V gene: TRBV7-9; J gene: TRBJ2-5; D gene: TRBD2; CDR3 protein: CASSLERGASGRQETQYF; CDR3 DNA: TGTGCCAGCAGCTTAGAACGGGGGGCTAGCGGGAGACAAGAGACCCAGTACTTC
clone size: -; V gene: TRBV25-1; J gene: TRBJ1-1; D gene: -; CDR3 protein: CASLKDTNTEAFF; CDR3 DNA: TGTGCCAGTCTCAAGGACACGAACACTGAAGCTTTCTTT
clone size: -; V gene: TRBV7-2; J gene: TRBJ2-3; D gene: TRBD2; CDR3 protein: CASSLGTSGGASTDTQYF; CDR3 DNA: TGTGCCAGCAGCTTAGGGACTAGCGGGGGGGCTAGTACAGATACGCAGTATTTT
clone size: -; V gene: TRBV5-1; J gene: TRBJ2-1; D gene: TRBD2; CDR3 protein: CASSLAPLAGHNEQFF; CDR3 DNA: TGCGCCAGCAGCTTGGCCCCACTAGCGGGGCACAATGAGCAGTTCTTC
clone size: -; V gene: TRBV11-3; J gene: TRBJ2-1; D gene: -; CDR3 protein: CASSLGAGFGGNEQFF; CDR3 DNA: TGTGCCAGCAGCTTAGGGGCAGGTTTCGGTGGCAATGAGCAGTTCTTC
clone size: few; V gene: TRBV2; J gene: TRBJ1-2; D gene: -; CDR3 protein: CASSGGNYGYTF; CDR3 DNA: TGTGCCAGCAGTGGAGGAAACTATGGCTACACCTTC
clone size: -; V gene: TRBV10-3; J gene: TRBJ2-3; D gene: -; CDR3 protein: CAISDVLDTQYF; CDR3 DNA: TGTGCCATCAGTGACGTACTGGATACGCAGTATTTT
clone size: -; V gene: TRBV21-1; J gene: TRBJ2-2; D gene: -; CDR3 protein: CASSNRPRLWGITGELFF; CDR3 DNA: TGTGCCAGCAGCAACCGCCCCCGGTTATGGGGTATCACCGGGGAGCTGTTTTTT
clone size: once; V gene: TRBV14; J gene: TRBJ1-5; D gene: TRBD1; CDR3 protein: CASSRGGDRGNQPQHF; CDR3 DNA: TGTGCCAGCAGCCGGGGCGGGGACAGGGGCAATCAGCCCCAGCATTTT
clone size: few; V gene: TRBV5-1; J gene: TRBJ2-7; D gene: TRBD2; CDR3 protein: CASSLVLAGDGEQYF; CDR3 DNA: TGCGCCAGCAGCTTGGTGTTAGCGGGAGATGGCGAGCAGTACTTC
clone size: -; V gene: TRBV27; J gene: TRBJ1-1; D gene: -; CDR3 protein: CASSTQGSGTEAFF; CDR3 DNA: TGTGCCAGCAGTACCCAGGGTTCGGGCACTGAAGCTTTCTTT
clone size: once; V gene: TRBV9; J gene: TRBJ1-6; D gene: -; CDR3 protein: CASSESTGSGGSPLHF; CDR3 DNA: TGTGCCAGCAGCGAATCTACAGGGTCGGGTGGGTCACCCCTCCACTTT
clone size: -; V gene: TRBV5-6; J gene: TRBJ2-2; D gene: TRBD1; CDR3 protein: CASGPGQTNTGELFF; CDR3 DNA: TGTGCCAGCGGGCCGGGACAGACAAACACCGGGGAGCTGTTTTTT
clone size: -; V gene: TRBV5-8; J gene: TRBJ2-3; D gene: TRBD1; CDR3 protein: CASSLRGTGSYTDTQYF; CDR3 DNA: TGTGCCAGCAGCTTGAGGGGGACAGGGTCCTACACAGATACGCAGTATTTT
clone size: -; V gene: TRBV12-1; J gene: TRBJ2-7; D gene: -; CDR3 protein: CASSPGQPEVYEQYF; CDR3 DNA: TGTGCCAGCAGCCCAGGACAGCCGGAGGTCTACGAGCAGTACTTC
clone size: few; V gene: TRBV5-4; J gene: TRBJ2-7; D gene: TRBD2; CDR3 protein: CASSWGGGYEQYF; CDR3 DNA: TGTGCCAGCAGCTGGGGGGGAGGCTACGAGCAGTACTTC
clone size: -; V gene: TRBV30; J gene: TRBJ2-7; D gene: -; CDR3 protein: CAWSVGRGITYEQYF; CDR3 DNA: TGTGCCTGGAGTGTCGGTCGGGGGATCACCTACGAGCAGTACTTC
clone size: -; V gene: TRBV4-3; J gene: TRBJ1-6; D gene: -; CDR3 protein: CASSEISNSPLHF; CDR3 DNA: TGCGCCAGCAGCGAAATTAGTAATTCACCCCTCCACTTT